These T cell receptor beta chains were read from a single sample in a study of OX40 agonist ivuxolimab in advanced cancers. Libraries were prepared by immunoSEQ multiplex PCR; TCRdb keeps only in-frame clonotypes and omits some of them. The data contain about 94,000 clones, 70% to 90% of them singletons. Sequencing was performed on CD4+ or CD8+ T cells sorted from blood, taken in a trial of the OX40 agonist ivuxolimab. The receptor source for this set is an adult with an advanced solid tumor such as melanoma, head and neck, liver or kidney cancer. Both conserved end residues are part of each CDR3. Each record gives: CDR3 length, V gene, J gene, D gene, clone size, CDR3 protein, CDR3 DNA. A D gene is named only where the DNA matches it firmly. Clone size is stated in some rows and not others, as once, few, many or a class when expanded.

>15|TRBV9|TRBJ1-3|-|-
CASSAGSISGNTIYF
TGTGCCAGCAGCGCCGGCTCGATCTCTGGAAACACCATATATTTT
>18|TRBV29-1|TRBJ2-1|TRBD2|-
CSVKTGLAGVQAYNEQFF
TGCAGCGTCAAGACGGGACTAGCGGGTGTCCAGGCCTACAATGAGCAGTTCTTC
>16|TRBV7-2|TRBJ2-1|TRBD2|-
CASSPRLGGGNNEQFF
TGTGCCAGCAGCCCACGACTTGGCGGGGGAAACAATGAGCAGTTCTTC
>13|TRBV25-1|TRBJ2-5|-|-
CASSDRGRETQYF
TGTGCCAGCAGTGACCGGGGCCGGGAGACCCAGTACTTC
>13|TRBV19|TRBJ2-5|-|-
CASSPNRQETQYF
TGTGCCAGTAGTCCCAACAGGCAAGAGACCCAGTACTTC
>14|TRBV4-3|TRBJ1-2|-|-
CASSQDWERGGYTF
TGCGCCAGCAGCCAAGATTGGGAGCGTGGTGGCTACACCTTC
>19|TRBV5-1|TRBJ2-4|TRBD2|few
CASSIDRTSGGGAKNIQYF
TGCGCCAGCAGCATAGACCGGACTAGCGGGGGCGGGGCCAAAAACATTCAGTACTTC
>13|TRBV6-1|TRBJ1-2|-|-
CASSVSTGYGYTF
TGTGCCAGCAGTGTATCCACTGGGTATGGCTACACCTTC
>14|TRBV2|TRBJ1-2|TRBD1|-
CASRTGQGYYGYTF
TGTGCCAGCAGGACGGGACAGGGGTACTATGGCTACACCTTC
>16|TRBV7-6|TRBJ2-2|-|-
CASSLMGRFSAGELFF
TGTGCCAGCAGCTTAATGGGGCGCTTTTCCGCCGGGGAGCTGTTTTTT